Listed here is a single T cell receptor (beta chain). The CDR3 is made up of 15 amino acids. Deletions cut 3 bases from V and 1 base from J, with 13 bases between. Germline assignment: CDR1 SGDLS and CDR2 YYNGEE. TCRdb keeps only in-frame clones here, not all; method: immunoSEQ multiplex PCR. The sample has over 300,000 clones; nearly 90% are singletons. The source of the sample is a study of blood T cell repertoires in COVID-19. This TCR was recovered from a woman aged 25 to 39 who had recovered from COVID-19. The sample was PBMCs or T cells enriched from blood (not recorded which). The V and J genes are TRBV9 and TRBJ2-5; possibly TRBD2 for D (5 bases). The CDR3 protein is CASSAKGASQETQYF. DNA for the CDR3: TGTGCCAGCAGCGCCAAGGGAGCGTCCCAAGAGACCCAGTACTTC.